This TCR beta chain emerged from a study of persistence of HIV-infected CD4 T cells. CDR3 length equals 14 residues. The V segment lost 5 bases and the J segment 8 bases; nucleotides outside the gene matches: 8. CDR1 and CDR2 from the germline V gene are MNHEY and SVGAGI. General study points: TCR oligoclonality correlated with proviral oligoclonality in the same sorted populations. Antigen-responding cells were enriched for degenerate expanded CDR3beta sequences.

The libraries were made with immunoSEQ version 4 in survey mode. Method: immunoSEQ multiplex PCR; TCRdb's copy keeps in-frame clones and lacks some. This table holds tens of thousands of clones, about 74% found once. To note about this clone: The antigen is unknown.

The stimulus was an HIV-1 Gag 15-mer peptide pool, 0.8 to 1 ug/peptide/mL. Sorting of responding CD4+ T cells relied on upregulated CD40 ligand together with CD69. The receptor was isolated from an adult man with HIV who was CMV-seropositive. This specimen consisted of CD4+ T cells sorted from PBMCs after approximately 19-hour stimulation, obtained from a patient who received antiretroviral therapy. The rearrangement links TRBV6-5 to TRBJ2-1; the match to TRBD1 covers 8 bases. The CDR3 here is CASSKLDRAYEQFF. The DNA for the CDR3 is TGTGCCAGCAGTAAATTGGACAGGGCGTATGAGCAGTTCTTC.